The clone carrying this T cell receptor beta chain was picked up a small number of times. Clones were read by immunoSEQ multiplex PCR, and TCRdb kept only the in-frame ones, dropping some. The top ten hold approximately 2.2% of the sample, which has approximately 90,000 clones, around 92% seen once. The record originates from a study of T cell changes during pregnancy in multiple sclerosis. This CDR3 contains 18 residues. V gene TRBV21-1 combines with J gene TRBJ1-2. TRBV21-1 is assigned pseudogene status. The source was peripheral blood, collected after pregnancy. This TCR was recovered from a female donor with multiple sclerosis, enrolled in a pregnancy study. In nucleotides, the CDR3 is TGTGCCAGCAGACCGAATAGGGGTGTCAGGGAGGGGAGCTATGGCTACACCTTC. It specifies CASRPNRGVREGSYGYTF.